The rows below give T cell receptor beta chains drawn from one sample of a study of blood T cell repertoires in COVID-19. Produced via immunoSEQ multiplex PCR; TCRdb's table is partial and in-frame only. This table has 150,000 to 200,000 clones, 82% appearing once. The sequenced sample consisted of peripheral blood. The receptors here all came from a woman aged 40 to 50 with COVID-19, enrolled during active disease. Each CDR3 is given with its conserved first and last residue. A D gene is named only where the DNA matches it firmly. Size is omitted from some rows. Given values are once, few, many or a class for expanded clones.

V,J,size,D,DNA,CDR3
TRBV15,TRBJ1-4,few,.,TGTGCCACCAGCAGAGCAGTTGAAAAACTGTTTTTT,CATSRAVEKLFF
TRBV7-2,TRBJ2-5,once,.,TGTGCCAGCAGCTTAGCCCTTCGGGCCCAGTACTTC,CASSLALRAQYF
TRBV9,TRBJ2-6,.,.,TGTGCCAGCAGCAGCCGCCTATCTGGGGCCAACGTCCTGACTTTC,CASSSRLSGANVLTF
TRBV7-9,TRBJ2-1,.,.,TGTGCCAGCAGCTTAGTTCCGGCGGAATACAATGAGCAGTTCTTC,CASSLVPAEYNEQFF
TRBV5-1,TRBJ2-3,.,TRBD1,TGCGCCAGCAGCTTGGCCACAGGGGCAGATACGCAGTATTTT,CASSLATGADTQYF
TRBV5-1,TRBJ2-3,once,.,TGCGCCAGCAGCTTCTTAACAGATACGCAGTATTTT,CASSFLTDTQYF
TRBV7-9,TRBJ1-3,once,.,TGTGCCAGCAGCTCTAGGGGACTGCACTCTGGAAACACCATATATTTT,CASSSRGLHSGNTIYF
TRBV29-1,TRBJ1-1,.,.,TGCAGCGTTGAATATTTAATGAACACTGAAGCTTTCTTT,CSVEYLMNTEAFF
TRBV13,TRBJ1-2,.,.,TGTGCCAGCAGTTGGGCCAGGGATCTGGGCTATGGCTACACCTTC,CASSWARDLGYGYTF
TRBV19,TRBJ1-1,.,TRBD1,TGTGCCAGTAGTATTCAGGGGACAGGGACCACTGAAGCTTTCTTT,CASSIQGTGTTEAFF
TRBV29-1,TRBJ2-1,.,TRBD2,TGCAGCGTTGATGGTACGAGCCTAGCGGGAGGCCGTAATTCTCGTGTGCAGTTCTTC,CSVDGTSLAGGRNSRVQFF
TRBV2,TRBJ2-2,once,TRBD2,TGTGCCAGCAGGGGCAGCGGGGGGGACACCGGGGAGCTGTTTTTT,CASRGSGGDTGELFF
TRBV12-5,TRBJ2-5,.,.,TGTGCTAGTGGTTTCAGGGATCGGGAGACCCAGTACTTC,CASGFRDRETQYF
TRBV9,TRBJ2-3,.,TRBD2,TGTGCCAGCAGCGGCACGGGGGGGCCGGAAGATACGCAGTATTTT,CASSGTGGPEDTQYF
TRBV4-1,TRBJ2-1,.,.,TGCGCCAGCAGCCAAGGAGGGGGCTCCTACAATGAGCAGTTCTTC,CASSQGGGSYNEQFF
TRBV19,TRBJ2-2,.,.,TGTGCCAGTAGTATGGGGGGTACCGGGGAGCTGTTTTTT,CASSMGGTGELFF
TRBV20-1,TRBJ2-7,once,TRBD2,TGCAGTGCTAGTGCCCCGGGACTAGCGTACGAGCAGTACTTC,CSASAPGLAYEQYF
TRBV5-1,TRBJ2-5,.,.,TGCGCCAGCAGCTTGTTGCAGGGGCGCGACGACCAGTACTTC,CASSLLQGRDDQYF
TRBV7-9,TRBJ2-1,.,TRBD2,TGTGCCAGCAGCTCGACAGCGGGGGCCTACTCCTACAATGAGCAGTTCTTC,CASSSTAGAYSYNEQFF
TRBV7-8,TRBJ1-4,.,TRBD1,TGTGCCAGCAGCTTAGGTCGGACAGGGGAAAAACTGTTTTTT,CASSLGRTGEKLFF
TRBV27,TRBJ2-7,few,.,TGTGCCAGCAGGGGGGGTGGCGAGCAGTACTTC,CASRGGGEQYF
TRBV6-5,TRBJ2-1,.,TRBD2,TGTGCCAGCAGTAAAAGCGGGGCTGAGCAGTTCTTC,CASSKSGAEQFF
TRBV6-5,TRBJ1-5,.,.,TGTGCCAGCACTGTAATTCGCCAGGGGAATCAGCCCCAGCATTTT,CASTVIRQGNQPQHF